The clone carrying this T cell receptor beta chain was recorded a few times. This sample is drawn from a study of chemoradiotherapy in HPV16-positive cancers. The method was immunoSEQ multiplex PCR; TCRdb's version includes in-frame clones alone and lacks a portion of them. The table shows approximately 27,000 clones, with more than 75% occurring only once. The CDR3 runs 16 residues. In germline, CDR1 is WNHNN, CDR2 SYGVQD (reference sequence). V was cut by 6 bases and J by 3 bases, with 19 bases left in between. This clonotype was obtained from a human donor with HPV-associated anogenital cancer. The chain employs TRBV10-1 and TRBJ2-3; tentative D call: TRBD1 (6 bases). The sample in question was blood, obtained from a patient who underwent chemoradiotherapy. The CDR3 loop reads CASRVARDTTTDTQYF. In DNA, the CDR3 is TGCGCCAGCAGAGTAGCACGGGACACGACAACAGATACGCAGTATTTT.